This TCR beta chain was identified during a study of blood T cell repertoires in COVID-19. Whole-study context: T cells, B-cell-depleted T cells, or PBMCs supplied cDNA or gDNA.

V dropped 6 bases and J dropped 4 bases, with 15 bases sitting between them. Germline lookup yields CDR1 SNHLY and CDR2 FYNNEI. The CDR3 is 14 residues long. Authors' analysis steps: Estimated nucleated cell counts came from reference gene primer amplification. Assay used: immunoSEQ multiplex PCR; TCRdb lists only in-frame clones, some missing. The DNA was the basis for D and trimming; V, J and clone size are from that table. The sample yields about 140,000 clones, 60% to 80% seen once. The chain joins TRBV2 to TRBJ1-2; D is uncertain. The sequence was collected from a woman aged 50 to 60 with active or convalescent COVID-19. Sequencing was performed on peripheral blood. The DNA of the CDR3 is TGTGCCAGCAGGGCCCAGGTGGGGAGCTATGGCTACACCTTC. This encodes CASRAQVGSYGYTF.